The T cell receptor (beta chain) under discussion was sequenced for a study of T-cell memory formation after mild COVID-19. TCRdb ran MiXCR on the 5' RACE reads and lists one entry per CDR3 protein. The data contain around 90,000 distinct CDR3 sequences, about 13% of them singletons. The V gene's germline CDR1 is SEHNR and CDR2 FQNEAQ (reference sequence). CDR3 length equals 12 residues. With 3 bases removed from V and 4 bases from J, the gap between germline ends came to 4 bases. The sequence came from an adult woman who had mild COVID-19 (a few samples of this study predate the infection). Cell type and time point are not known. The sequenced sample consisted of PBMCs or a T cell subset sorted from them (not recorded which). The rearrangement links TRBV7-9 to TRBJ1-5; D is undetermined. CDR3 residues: CASSFSNQPQHF. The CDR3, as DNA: TGTGCCAGCAGCTTTTCAAATCAGCCCCAGCATTTT.